Listed here are 17 T cell receptor beta chains from one sample, sequenced in a study of regulatory T cells in long-lasting Graves disease listed by TCRdb under 2021. The library was prepared using multiplex PCR. The instrument was an Illumina HiSeq 4000. TCR beta libraries were built with iRepertoire HTBI primers and Arm-PCR amplification of CDR3 regions. Starting from the raw public reads, TCRdb applied fastp trimming at Q25, assembled clones with MiXCR and retained in-frame beta chains. Under each unique CDR3 protein, matching rows form one entry showing the most common genes and DNA. The sample includes roughly 530,000 distinct CDR3 sequences, with 15% to 20% observed a single time. Approximately 25% of the sample lies in the top ten. In the paper's terms, the time point label means: newly diagnosed GD, antithyroid drugs for less than 3 months. For both TCR sequencing and RNA sequencing, RNA was extracted from PBMCs using TRIzol.

The same sample was also used in a study of T cells in Graves' hyperthyroidism and ophthalmopathy.

Sequencing used peripheral blood mononuclear cells (PBMCs), obtained at new diagnosis, from a patient treated with antithyroid drugs. The origin of the receptors is a woman aged 40-65 years with Graves disease. Donor details come from another sample of the same person, matched by shared clones.

The sample holds a few counts of this clonotype. V gene TRBV7-2 combines with J gene TRBJ2-3; 12 nucleotides agree with TRBD2. The CDR3 spans 19 residues. CDR1 is SGHTA, CDR2 FQGNSA, per germline. The junction had 8 bases not matched to a gene; V was cut back by 1 base and J by 0 bases. CDR3 residues: CASSLDLAGGPTSTDTQYF. CDR3 DNA: TGTGCCAGCAGCTTAGACCTAGCGGGGGGGCCCACTAGCACAGATACGCAGTATTTT.

This clonotype was observed a handful of times. This chain connects TRBV7-6 to TRBJ2-3, with 8 bases that match TRBD1. CDR3 length: 17 amino acids. V lost 4 bases and J lost 5; bases outside the gene matches: 14. The germline CDR1 and CDR2 sequences are SGHVS and FNYEAQ. CDR3 coding DNA: TGTGCCAGCAGCTCATTGGTGACAGGGGCAGAGTTAGATACGCAGTATTTT. This sequence encodes CASSSLVTGAELDTQYF.

The chain joins TRBV28 to TRBJ1-1; D not certain. This CDR3 is built from 14 residues. V lost 10 bases to trimming and J lost 1 base, with 16 bases between them. The V gene's germline CDR1 is MDHEN and CDR2 SYDVKM. CDR3 DNA sequence: TGTGCCATTGCACTCTTAGTCCCGAACACTGAAGCTTTCTTT. It specifies CAIALLVPNTEAFF.

The chain combines TRBV4-2 with TRBJ2-3; D remains unclear. The CDR3 is made up of 14 amino acids. Per germline, CDR1 LGHNA and CDR2 YNFKEQ. V was cut by 0 bases and J by 0 bases, with 4 bases left in between. The CDR3 coding sequence is TGTGCCAGCAGCCAAGATGCTAGCACAGATACGCAGTATTTT. This codes for CASSQDASTDTQYF.

Comment on this clonotype: Possible read error: a much larger clone is one base away. The gene calls are TRBV10-3 and TRBJ2-1, with D possibly matching TRBD1 (7 bases). Germline values: CDR1 ENHRY, CDR2 SYGVKD. The CDR3 totals 15 residues. This CDR3 is CVIKYDREAYNEQFF. The DNA of the CDR3 is TGTGTCATCAAATACGACAGGGAGGCCTACAATGAGCAGTTCTTC.

This clonotype was detected ten times or more. The V gene is TRBV10-3, the J gene TRBJ2-1; no definite D call. The germline V and J ends were trimmed by 0 bases and 6 bases, with 3 bases remaining between them. This CDR3 comprises 12 residues. Germline V gene lookup returns CDR1 ENHRY and CDR2 SYGVKD. CDR3 region: CAISESGNEQFF. In DNA, the CDR3 is TGTGCCATCAGTGAGTCGGGCAATGAGCAGTTCTTC.

The chain couples TRBV29-1 to TRBJ2-1; D possibly corresponds to TRBD2 (5 bases). Germline CDR1 is SQVTM and CDR2 is ANQGSEA. The CDR3 is made up of 13 amino acids. Trimming pared 8 bases from V and 3 bases from J, leaving 14 bases between. The CDR3 nucleotides are TGCAGCTTAAGAGGGCAGGACTACAATGAGCAGTTCTTC. Its protein product is CSLRGQDYNEQFF.

This clonotype was seen many times. The chain links TRBV12-3 or TRBV12-4 to TRBJ2-2, with D possibly being TRBD2 (6 bases). V was pared by 2 bases and J by 9 bases, with 13 bases between. The CDR3 sequence is 14 residues long. The CDR3, as DNA: TGTGCCAGCAGTTTATTGGAGGGCAACCGGGAGCTGTTTTTT. Its protein product is CASSLLEGNRELFF.

This clonotype was seen only a few times. This chain links TRBV27 with TRBJ2-1; D may be TRBD2 (6 bases). Trimming removed 11 bases at V and 2 bases at J, with 10 bases between. Germline CDR1 reads MNHEY; CDR2 reads SMNVEV (reference sequence). The CDR3 loop spans 12 amino acids. The CDR3 nucleotides read TGTGCCGCGGGAAATCCCTACAATGAGCAGTTCTTC. Amino acids: CAAGNPYNEQFF.

This rearrangement joins TRBV3-1 to TRBJ2-7, with D possibly being TRBD2 (6 bases). This CDR3 is built from 16 residues. Germline CDR1 reads LGHDT; CDR2 reads YNNKEL (reference sequence). Trimming left V 7 bases short and J 0 bases short, with 19 bases between. The chain's CDR3 is CASNQLGTHHSYEQYF. For the CDR3, the DNA is TGTGCCAGCAATCAACTAGGGACTCACCACTCCTACGAGCAGTACTTC.

This chain joins TRBV10-3 and TRBJ1-1; D not resolved. Germline V gives CDR1 ENHRY, CDR2 SYGVKD. V was cut by 8 bases and J by 1 base, with 8 bases left in between. The CDR3 runs 12 residues. The CDR3 DNA is TGTGCCATCCGAGGCTCGAACACTGAAGCTTTCTTT. Its translation: CAIRGSNTEAFF.

This clonotype was detected ten times or more. This sequence joins TRBV6-5 and TRBJ2-2; D gene uncertain. Germline V CDR1 and CDR2: MNHEY, SVGAGI. CDR3 length: 13 amino acids. V was trimmed by 2 bases and J by 4 bases, leaving 5 bases between them. Written as DNA, the CDR3 is TGTGCCAGCAGTTACGTCAGCACCGGGGAGCTGTTTTTT. It translates to CASSYVSTGELFF.

This clonotype came up many times. V is TRBV12-3 or TRBV12-4 and J is TRBJ1-5; the D gene is possibly TRBD1 (5 bases). The CDR3 loop spans 14 amino acids. V shed 2 bases and J shed 5 bases, with 10 bases lying between them. Here the CDR3 reads CASSLSGKDQPQHF. CDR3 DNA sequence: TGTGCCAGCAGTTTATCAGGGAAAGATCAGCCCCAGCATTTT.

This clonotype has a handful of counts. V gene TRBV30 combines with J gene TRBJ2-3; no clear D. Germline CDR1 and CDR2: GTSNPN and SVGIG (reference sequence). V was pared by 2 bases and J by 4 bases, with 7 bases between. This CDR3 contains 12 residues. This CDR3 is CAWSRGADTQYF. CDR3 sequence (DNA): TGTGCCTGGAGTCGAGGAGCAGATACGCAGTATTTT.

At least ten counts were recorded for this clonotype. The gene calls are TRBV5-1 and TRBJ1-2, with D maybe TRBD1 (5 bases). The V end was cut by 3 bases, the J end by 4 bases, with 10 bases between. CDR3 length: 13 residues. Germline V gene sequence: CDR1 SGHRS, CDR2 YFSETQ. The CDR3 here is CASSSYRFYGYTF. Here the CDR3 DNA reads TGCGCCAGCAGCTCGTACAGGTTCTATGGCTACACCTTC.

This clonotype was counted a few times. This chain uses TRBV7-3 with TRBJ2-1; 12 bases are shared with TRBD2. The length of the CDR3 is 14 residues. J gave up 7 bases and V 7 bases, and 5 bases lay outside the gene matches. Germline V gives CDR1 SGHTA, CDR2 FQGTGA. The CDR3 is CASKLAGGGNEQFF. The CDR3 DNA reads as TGTGCCAGCAAACTAGCGGGGGGCGGGAATGAGCAGTTCTTC.

The V gene is TRBV12-3 or TRBV12-4, the J gene TRBJ2-1; D gene unclear. This CDR3 contains 11 residues. V was trimmed by 6 bases and J by 10 bases, leaving 10 bases between them. CDR3 in DNA: TGTGCCAGCAGCTACGCCTACGAGCAGTTCTTC. Translated, it gives CASSYAYEQFF.